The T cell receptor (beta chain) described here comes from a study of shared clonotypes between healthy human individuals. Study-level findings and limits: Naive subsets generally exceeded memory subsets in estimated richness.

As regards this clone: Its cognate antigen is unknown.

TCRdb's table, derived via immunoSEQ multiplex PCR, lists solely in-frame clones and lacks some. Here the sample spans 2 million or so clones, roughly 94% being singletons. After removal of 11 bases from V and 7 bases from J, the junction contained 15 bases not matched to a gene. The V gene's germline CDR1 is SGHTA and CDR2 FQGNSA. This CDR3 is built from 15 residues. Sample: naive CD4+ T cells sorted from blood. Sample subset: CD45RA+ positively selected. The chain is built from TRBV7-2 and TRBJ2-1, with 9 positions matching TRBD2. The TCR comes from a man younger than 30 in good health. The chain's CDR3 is CAGSPAGLASNEQFF. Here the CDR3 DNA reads TGTGCCGGGAGTCCGGCGGGACTAGCATCAAATGAGCAGTTCTTC.